This T cell receptor (beta chain) came from a study of shared clonotypes between healthy human individuals. Turning to the study itself: Three plates were used per donor for CD4 naive, three for CD4 memory, two for CD8 naive and one for CD8 memory. Overall study findings and caveats: Donors were few, which limited the genetic and exposure-history diversity represented. In a handful of donors, around 5.5% of naive CD4 clonotypes appeared in common.

Sequencing used immunoSEQ multiplex PCR; TCRdb keeps in-frame clones, though not all of them. Of 2 million to 2.5 million clones in the sample, around 93% are singletons; the top ten hold 0.37%. As concerns this clone: The antigen remains unidentified.

The CDR3 is 15 residues long. Germline values: CDR1 MGHDK, CDR2 SYGVNS. V was trimmed by 3 bases and J by 3 bases, leaving 11 bases between them. The rearrangement links TRBV25-1 to TRBJ2-2, with D maybe TRBD1 (6 bases). Sequenced input: naive CD4+ T cells from PBMCs. Specified subset: CD45RA+ positively selected. The origin of this receptor is a man between 18 and 29 years old in good health. Some clones in this sample may be carry-over from other donors' samples. The CDR3 bases are TGTGCCAGCAGTGATGGACAGTTGGACACCGGGGAGCTGTTTTTT. Its translation: CASSDGQLDTGELFF. The full variable domain, in which reference TRBV25-1 and TRBJ2-2 provide the parts outside the CDR3, is EADIYQTPRYLVIGTGKKITLECSQTMGHDKMYWYQQDPGMELHLIHYSYGVNSTEKGDLSSESTVSRIRTEHFPLTLESARPSHTSQYLCASSDGQLDTGELFFGEGSRLTVL.